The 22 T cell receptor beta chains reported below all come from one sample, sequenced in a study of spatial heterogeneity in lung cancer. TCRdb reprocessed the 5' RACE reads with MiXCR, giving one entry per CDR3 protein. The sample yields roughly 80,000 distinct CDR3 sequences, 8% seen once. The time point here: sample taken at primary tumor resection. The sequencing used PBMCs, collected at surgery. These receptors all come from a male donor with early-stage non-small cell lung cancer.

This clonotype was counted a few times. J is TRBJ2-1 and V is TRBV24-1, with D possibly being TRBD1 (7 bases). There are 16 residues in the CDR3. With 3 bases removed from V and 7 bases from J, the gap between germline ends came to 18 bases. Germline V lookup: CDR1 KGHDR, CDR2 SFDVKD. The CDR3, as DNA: TGTGCCACCAGTGATGGGGGGACAGCTGCTTGGAATGAGCAGTTCTTC. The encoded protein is CATSDGGTAAWNEQFF.

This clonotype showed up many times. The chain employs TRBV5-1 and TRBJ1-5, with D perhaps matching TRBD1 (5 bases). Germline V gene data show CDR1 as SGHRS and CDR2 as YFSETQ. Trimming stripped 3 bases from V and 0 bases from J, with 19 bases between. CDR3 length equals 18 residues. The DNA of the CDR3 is TGCGCCAGCAGCTCCCGGACGGGGCGGATCTATAGCAATCAGCCCCAGCATTTT. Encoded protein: CASSSRTGRIYSNQPQHF. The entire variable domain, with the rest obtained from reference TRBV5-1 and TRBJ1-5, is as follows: KAGVTQTPRYLIKTRGQQVTLSCSPISGHRSVSWYQQTPGQGLQFLFEYFSETQRNKGNFPGRFSGRQFSNSRSEMNVSTLELGDSALYLCASSSRTGRIYSNQPQHFGDGTRLSIL.

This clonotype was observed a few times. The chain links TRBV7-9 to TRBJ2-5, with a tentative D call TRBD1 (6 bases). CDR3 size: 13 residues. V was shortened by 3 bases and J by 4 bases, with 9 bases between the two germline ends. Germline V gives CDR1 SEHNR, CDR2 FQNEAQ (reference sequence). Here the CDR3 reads CASSFTGLETQYF. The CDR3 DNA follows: TGTGCCAGCAGCTTCACAGGGTTAGAGACCCAGTACTTC.

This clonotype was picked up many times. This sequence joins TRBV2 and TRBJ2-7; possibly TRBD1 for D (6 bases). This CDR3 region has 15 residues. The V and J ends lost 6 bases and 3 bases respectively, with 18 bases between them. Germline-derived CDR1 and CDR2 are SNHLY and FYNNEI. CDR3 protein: CASRNTGNRGYEQYF. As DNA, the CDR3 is TGTGCCAGCAGGAATACAGGGAATAGAGGCTACGAGCAGTACTTC.

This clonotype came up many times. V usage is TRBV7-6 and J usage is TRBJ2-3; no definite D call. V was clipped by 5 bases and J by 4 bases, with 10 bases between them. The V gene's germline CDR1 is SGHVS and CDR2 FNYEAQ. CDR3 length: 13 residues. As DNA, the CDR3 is TGTGCCAGCAGCCCCCATGGTCCAGATACGCAGTATTTT. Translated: CASSPHGPDTQYF.

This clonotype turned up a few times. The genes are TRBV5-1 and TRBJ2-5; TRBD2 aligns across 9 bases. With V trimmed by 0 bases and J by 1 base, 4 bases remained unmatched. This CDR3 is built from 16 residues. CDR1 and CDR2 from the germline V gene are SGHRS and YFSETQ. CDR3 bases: TGCGCCAGCAGCTTGGGGGCTAGCGGGGCCCAAGAGACCCAGTACTTC. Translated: CASSLGASGAQETQYF.

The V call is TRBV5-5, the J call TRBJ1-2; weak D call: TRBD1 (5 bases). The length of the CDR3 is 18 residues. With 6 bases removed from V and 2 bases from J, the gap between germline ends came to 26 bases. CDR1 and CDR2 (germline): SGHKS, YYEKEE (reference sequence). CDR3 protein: CASTSTQPGPGSNYGYTF. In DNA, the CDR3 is TGTGCCAGCACCTCCACCCAACCCGGTCCAGGGTCGAACTATGGCTACACCTTC.

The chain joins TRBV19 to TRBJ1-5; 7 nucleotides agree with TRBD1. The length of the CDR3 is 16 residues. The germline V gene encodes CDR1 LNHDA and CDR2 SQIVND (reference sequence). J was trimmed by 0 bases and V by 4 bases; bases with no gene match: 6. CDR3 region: CASSTYRGSSNQPQHF. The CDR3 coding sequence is TGTGCCAGTAGTACTTACAGGGGATCTAGCAATCAGCCCCAGCATTTT.

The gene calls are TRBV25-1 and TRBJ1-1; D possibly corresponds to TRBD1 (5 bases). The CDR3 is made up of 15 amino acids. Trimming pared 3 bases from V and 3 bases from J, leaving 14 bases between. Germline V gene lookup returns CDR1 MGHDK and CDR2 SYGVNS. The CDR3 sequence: CASSDPRQGDTEAFF. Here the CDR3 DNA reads TGTGCCAGCAGTGACCCTAGGCAGGGAGACACTGAAGCTTTCTTT.

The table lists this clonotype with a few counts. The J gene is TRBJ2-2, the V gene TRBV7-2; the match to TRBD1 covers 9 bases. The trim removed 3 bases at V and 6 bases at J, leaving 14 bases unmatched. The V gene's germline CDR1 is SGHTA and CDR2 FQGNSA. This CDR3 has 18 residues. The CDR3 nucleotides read TGTGCCAGCAGCTTCCGACTTCCGGGACAGGGAACACCCGGGGAGCTGTTTTTT. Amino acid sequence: CASSFRLPGQGTPGELFF.

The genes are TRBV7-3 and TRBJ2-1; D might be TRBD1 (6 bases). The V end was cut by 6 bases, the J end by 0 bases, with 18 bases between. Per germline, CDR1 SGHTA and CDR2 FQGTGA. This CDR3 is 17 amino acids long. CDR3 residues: CASRSYPYRDSYNEQFF. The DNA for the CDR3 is TGTGCCAGCAGGTCGTATCCCTACAGGGACTCCTACAATGAGCAGTTCTTC.

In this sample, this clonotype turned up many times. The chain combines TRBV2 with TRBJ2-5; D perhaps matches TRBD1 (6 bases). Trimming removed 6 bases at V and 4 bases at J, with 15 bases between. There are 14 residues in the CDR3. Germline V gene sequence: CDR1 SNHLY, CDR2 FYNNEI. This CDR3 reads CASRGTRTVETQYF. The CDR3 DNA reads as TGTGCCAGCAGGGGGACACGGACGGTAGAGACCCAGTACTTC. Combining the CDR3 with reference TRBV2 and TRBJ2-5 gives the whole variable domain EPEVTQTPSHQVTQMGQEVILRCVPISNHLYFYWYRQILGQKVEFLVSFYNNEISEKSEIFDDQFSVERPDGSNFTLKIRSTKLEDSAMYFCASRGTRTVETQYFGPGTRLLVL.

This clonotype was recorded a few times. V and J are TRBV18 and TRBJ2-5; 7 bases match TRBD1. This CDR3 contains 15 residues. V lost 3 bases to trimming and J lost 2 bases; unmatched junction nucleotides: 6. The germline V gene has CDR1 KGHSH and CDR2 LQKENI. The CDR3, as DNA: TGTGCCAGCTCACCCCCGGGACAGAGACAAGAGACCCAGTACTTC. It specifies CASSPPGQRQETQYF.

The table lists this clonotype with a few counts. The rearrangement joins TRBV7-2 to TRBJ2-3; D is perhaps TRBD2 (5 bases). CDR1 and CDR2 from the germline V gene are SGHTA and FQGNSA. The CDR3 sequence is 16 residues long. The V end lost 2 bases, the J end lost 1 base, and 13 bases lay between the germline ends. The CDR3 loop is CASSLRRPPRTDTQYF. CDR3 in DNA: TGTGCCAGCAGCTTACGGAGGCCCCCCCGCACAGATACGCAGTATTTT.

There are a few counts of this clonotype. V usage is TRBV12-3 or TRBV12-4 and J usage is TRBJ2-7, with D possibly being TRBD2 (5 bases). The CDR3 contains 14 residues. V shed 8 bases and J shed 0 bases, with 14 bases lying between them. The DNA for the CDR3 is TGTGCCAGCGCCACCCTAGGGAGCTCCTACGAGCAGTACTTC. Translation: CASATLGSSYEQYF.

The CDR3 coding sequence is TGTGCCAGCTCCCCAGTTGCAACTAATGAAAAACTGTTTTTT. It encodes CASSPVATNEKLFF. The chain combines TRBV18 with TRBJ1-4; no definite D call. Germline V CDR1 and CDR2: KGHSH, LQKENI. V lost 6 bases, J lost 0 bases, and 8 bases lay in between. The CDR3 spans 14 residues.

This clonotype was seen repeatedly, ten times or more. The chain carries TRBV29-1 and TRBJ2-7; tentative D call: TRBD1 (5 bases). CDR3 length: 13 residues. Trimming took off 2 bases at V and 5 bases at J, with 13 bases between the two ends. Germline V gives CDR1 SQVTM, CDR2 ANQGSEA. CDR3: CSVEPSPGNEQYF. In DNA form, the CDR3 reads TGCAGCGTTGAACCCTCGCCAGGGAACGAGCAGTACTTC.

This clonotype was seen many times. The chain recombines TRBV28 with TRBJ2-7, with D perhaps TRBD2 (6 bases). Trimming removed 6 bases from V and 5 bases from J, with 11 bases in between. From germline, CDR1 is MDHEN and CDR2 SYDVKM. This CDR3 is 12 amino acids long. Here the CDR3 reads CASSRLGNEQYF. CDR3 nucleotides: TGTGCCAGCAGCCGACTAGGGAACGAGCAGTACTTC. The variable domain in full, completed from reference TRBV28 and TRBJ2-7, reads DVKVTQSSRYLVKRTGEKVFLECVQDMDHENMFWYRQDPGLGLRLIYFSYDVKMKEKGDIPEGYSVSREKKERFSLILESASTNQTSMYLCASSRLGNEQYFGPGTRLTVT.

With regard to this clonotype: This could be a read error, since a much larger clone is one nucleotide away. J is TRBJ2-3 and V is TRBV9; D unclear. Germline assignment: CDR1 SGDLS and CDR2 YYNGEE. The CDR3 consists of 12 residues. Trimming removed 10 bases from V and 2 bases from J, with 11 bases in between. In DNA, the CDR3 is TGTGCCGGCGACTCTAACACAGATACGCAGTATTTT. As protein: CAGDSNTDTQYF. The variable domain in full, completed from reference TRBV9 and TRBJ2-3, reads DSGVTQTPKHLITATGQRVTLRCSPRSGDLSVYWYQQSLDQGLQFLIQYYNGEERAKGNILERFSAQQFPDLHSELNLSSLELGDSALYFCAGDSNTDTQYFGPGTRLTVL.

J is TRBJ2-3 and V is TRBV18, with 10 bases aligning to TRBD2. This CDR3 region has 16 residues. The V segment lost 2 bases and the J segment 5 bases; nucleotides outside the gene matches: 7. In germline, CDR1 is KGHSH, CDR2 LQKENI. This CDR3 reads CASSPNLAGAGDTQYF. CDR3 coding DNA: TGTGCCAGCTCACCAAATCTAGCGGGAGCTGGAGATACGCAGTATTTT.

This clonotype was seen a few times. This CDR3 is CASSRGTVFSTNEKLFF. The CDR3 DNA reads as TGTGCCAGCAGCCGAGGGACAGTATTCTCTACTAATGAAAAACTGTTTTTT. The chain couples TRBV3-1 to TRBJ1-4, with 7 bases lining up with TRBD1. The CDR3 is 17 residues long. CDR1 and CDR2 (germline): LGHDT, YNNKEL (reference sequence). J was trimmed by 2 bases and V by 4 bases; bases with no gene match: 10.

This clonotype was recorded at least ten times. CDR3 nucleotides: TGCAGCGGGACGGGGATGAACACTGAAGCTTTCTTT. Translated, it gives CSGTGMNTEAFF. The J gene is TRBJ1-1, the V gene TRBV29-1; D ambiguous. V was pared by 7 bases and J by 0 bases, with 9 bases between. The CDR3 consists of 12 residues. Looked up from germline, CDR1 is SQVTM and CDR2 is ANQGSEA.